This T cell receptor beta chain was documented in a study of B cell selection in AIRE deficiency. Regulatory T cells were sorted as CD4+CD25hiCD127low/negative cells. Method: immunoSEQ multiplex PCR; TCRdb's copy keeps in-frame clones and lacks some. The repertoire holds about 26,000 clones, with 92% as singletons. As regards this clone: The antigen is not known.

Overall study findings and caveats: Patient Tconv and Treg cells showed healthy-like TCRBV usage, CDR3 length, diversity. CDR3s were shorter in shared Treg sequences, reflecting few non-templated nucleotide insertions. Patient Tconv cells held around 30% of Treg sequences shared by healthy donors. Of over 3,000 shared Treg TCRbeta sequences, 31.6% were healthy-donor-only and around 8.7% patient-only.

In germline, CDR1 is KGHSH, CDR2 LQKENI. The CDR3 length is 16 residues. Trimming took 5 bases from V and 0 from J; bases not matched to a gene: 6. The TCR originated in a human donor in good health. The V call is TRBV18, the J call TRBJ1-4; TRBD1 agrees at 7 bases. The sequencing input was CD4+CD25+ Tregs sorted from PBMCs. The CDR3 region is CASSWDSTATNEKLFF. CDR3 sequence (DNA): TGTGCCAGCTCATGGGACAGCACTGCAACTAATGAAAAACTGTTTTTT.